This entry is about one T cell receptor beta chain. The target antigen is unknown. This sample was taken from a study of T cell repertoires in cytomegalovirus infection. Study-wide context: It was the public TCR beta signatures that indicated both CMV infection and matching HLA type. Study-level findings and limits: Dominating the ex vivo response were TCR beta clonotypes that were CMV-specific and HLA-C-restricted. Pooled public TCR beta family frequency picked out CMV carriers with the relevant HLA.

TCRdb fed the reads into MiXCR, producing one record per CDR3 protein. This table has a few hundred thousand distinct CDR3 sequences, 17% appearing once. V was pared by 3 bases and J by 8 bases, with 7 bases between. Per the germline V gene, CDR1 is KGHSH and CDR2 is LQKENI. The CDR3 sequence is 11 residues long. The material sequenced was PBMCs. The receptor's source is a human donor in good health (CMV status not recorded). Some clones in this sample may be carry-over from other donors' samples. V usage is TRBV18 and J usage is TRBJ1-2; D might be TRBD1 (5 bases). This CDR3 is CASSPRDGYTF. The CDR3 DNA reads as TGTGCCAGCTCACCCCGGGACGGCTACACCTTC.